This entry features one T cell receptor (beta chain) sequence. Its antigen remains unidentified. From the 5' RACE reads, TCRdb called clonotypes with MiXCR, one entry per CDR3 protein. The data contain about 190,000 distinct CDR3 sequences, more than 15% of them singletons. Germline V gene data show CDR1 as LGHNA and CDR2 as YNFKEQ. With 0 bases clipped from V and 4 bases from J, the junction kept 6 bases outside the gene matches. This CDR3 is 16 amino acids long. The entry originates in a study of identical twins. Study conclusions and caveats: Fewer insertions were carried by abundant cord blood beta clonotypes, but none was seen in memory repertoires.

This same sample was also taken into another study, of T cells expressing NK-cell markers. That paper notes: The same clonotypes also predominated in the CD3+CD56-NKG2C+ fraction of a handful of donors.

Sequencing used CD8+ T cells sorted from blood. The source of this sequence is a woman under 30 in good health. This sequence joins TRBV4-2 and TRBJ2-7, with 10 positions matching TRBD2. The CDR3 loop is CASSQEGSGGRYEQYF. DNA for the CDR3: TGTGCCAGCAGCCAAGAGGGTAGCGGGGGGCGTTACGAGCAGTACTTC.